The following is a T cell receptor beta chain sequence with its context. The CDR3 spans 16 residues. V was clipped by 1 base and J by 4 bases, with 17 bases between them. Per germline, CDR1 SGHRS and CDR2 YFSETQ. The data derive from a study of blood T cell repertoires in COVID-19. Clones were read by immunoSEQ multiplex PCR, and TCRdb kept only the in-frame ones, dropping some. The sample carries 300,000 to 450,000 clones, roughly 87% recorded once. The gene calls are TRBV5-1 and TRBJ1-1, with a weak D call TRBD1 (5 bases). The receptor comes from a woman aged 60-75 years with COVID-19, enrolled during active disease. Source material: peripheral blood. CDR3 DNA: TGCGCCAGCAGCTTGATGGGGCAGGGTGGGGTCACTGAAGCTTTCTTT. Amino acids: CASSLMGQGGVTEAFF. Full variable domain (outside the CDR3, taken from reference TRBV5-1 and TRBJ1-1): KAGVTQTPRYLIKTRGQQVTLSCSPISGHRSVSWYQQTPGQGLQFLFEYFSETQRNKGNFPGRFSGRQFSNSRSEMNVSTLELGDSALYLCASSLMGQGGVTEAFFGQGTRLTVV.